This entry lists 30 T cell receptor beta chains sequenced from one sample in a study of identical twins (dated by TCRdb to between 2015 and 2016). Library method: 5' RACE. The data were produced on an Illumina HiSeq 2000. Using fastp trimming at Q25 and MiXCR clonotype assembly, TCRdb reanalyzed the public sequencing data and kept in-frame beta chains. Each entry merges the rows of one CDR3 protein and shows their most common DNA and genes. The table for this sample lists about 530,000 distinct CDR3 sequences; 20% to 25% of them were counted only once. 0.48% of the sample lies in the top ten. These same data were also listed under a study on yellow fever vaccine responses in identical twins.

Sequenced sample: CD4+ T cells sorted from blood. These receptors were collected from a woman aged 18-29 years in good health.

The chain combines TRBV7-9 with TRBJ1-6; a weak D match, TRBD1 (5 bases). This CDR3 has 15 residues. Germline V lookup: CDR1 SEHNR, CDR2 FQNEAQ (reference sequence). V was shortened by 1 base and J by 7 bases, with 11 bases between the two germline ends. CDR3 DNA sequence: TGTGCCAGCAGCTTAGATGGGGGTTGGAATTCACCCCTCCACTTT. It translates to CASSLDGGWNSPLHF.

The chain couples TRBV5-1 to TRBJ2-4; D is unresolved. Deletions cut 2 bases from V and 3 bases from J, with 9 bases between. The CDR3 totals 14 residues. Per the germline V gene, CDR1 is SGHRS and CDR2 is YFSETQ. The CDR3 is CASSFGEIKNIQYF. In nucleotides, the CDR3 is TGCGCCAGCAGCTTTGGGGAAATCAAAAACATTCAGTACTTC.

The gene calls are TRBV19 and TRBJ2-2; D might be TRBD1 (6 bases). Germline lookup yields CDR1 LNHDA and CDR2 SQIVND (reference sequence). V shed 5 bases and J shed 2 bases, with 12 bases lying between them. This CDR3 spans 15 amino acids. The CDR3: CASSRTAFNTGELFF. CDR3 bases: TGTGCCAGTAGTCGGACAGCGTTTAACACCGGGGAGCTGTTTTTT.

The CDR3 bases are TGTGCCAGCAGTTCCGTGGTGTATGGCTACACCTTC. It translates to CASSSVVYGYTF. The chain joins TRBV28 to TRBJ1-2, with D uncertain. The CDR3 totals 12 residues. The V gene lost 4 bases and the J gene lost 5 bases, with 8 bases spanning the gap. From germline, CDR1 is MDHEN and CDR2 SYDVKM.

This rearrangement joins TRBV9 to TRBJ2-1, with D tentatively TRBD1 (6 bases). The V end was cut by 4 bases, the J end by 4 bases, with 9 bases between. CDR1 SGDLS and CDR2 YYNGEE come from the germline V gene. The CDR3 runs 13 residues. The CDR3 bases are TGTGCCAGCAGCAGCACAGGGTACAATGAGCAGTTCTTC. This translates into CASSSTGYNEQFF. Based on the CDR3 plus reference TRBV9 and TRBJ2-1, the full variable domain is DSGVTQTPKHLITATGQRVTLRCSPRSGDLSVYWYQQSLDQGLQFLIQYYNGEERAKGNILERFSAQQFPDLHSELNLSSLELGDSALYFCASSSTGYNEQFFGPGTRLTVL.

This chain links TRBV12-3 or TRBV12-4 with TRBJ2-3; TRBD1 agrees at 9 bases. This CDR3 contains 15 residues. V trimming: 5 bases; J trimming: 5 bases; junction bases outside the gene matches: 8. DNA of the CDR3: TGTGCCAGCAGTGCCCGGGACAGGGCGAAAGATACGCAGTATTTT. Protein product: CASSARDRAKDTQYF.

The rearrangement joins TRBV5-1 to TRBJ1-6; perhaps TRBD1 as D (6 bases). V lost 4 bases, J lost 8 bases, and 16 bases lay in between. CDR1 and CDR2 (germline): SGHRS, YFSETQ. CDR3 length: 15 residues. Here the CDR3 DNA reads TGCGCCAGCAGCGATTACAGGGAAATCTATTCACCCCTCCACTTT. This codes for CASSDYREIYSPLHF.

This chain uses TRBV5-1 with TRBJ1-1, with 7 nucleotides matching TRBD1. CDR3 length: 14 residues. After removal of 10 bases from V and 3 bases from J, the junction contained 12 bases not matched to a gene. CDR1 and CDR2 from the germline V gene are SGHRS and YFSETQ. CDR3 sequence reads: CAGRGGPKDTEAFF. Written as DNA, the CDR3 is TGCGCCGGGCGAGGGGGCCCCAAGGACACTGAAGCTTTCTTT.

This clonotype was counted between two and nine times. The chain carries TRBV20-1 and TRBJ2-1, with D possibly matching TRBD2 (6 bases). Germline V lookup: CDR1 DFQATT, CDR2 SNEGSKA (reference sequence). Trimming stripped 3 bases from V and 2 bases from J, with 11 bases between. The CDR3 is 14 residues long. CDR3 bases: TGCAGTGCTAGGGCTGGGAGGCCCTACAATGAGCAGTTCTTC. This codes for CSARAGRPYNEQFF.

The V gene is TRBV28, the J gene TRBJ2-1; no clear D gene. V gave up 2 bases and J gave up 15 bases, with 14 bases separating them. CDR1 is MDHEN, CDR2 SYDVKM, per germline. The CDR3 is made up of 12 amino acids. The CDR3 spells CASSLNHGPRFF. The CDR3, as DNA: TGTGCCAGCAGTTTAAACCACGGACCGCGGTTCTTC.

The chain has TRBV10-3 and TRBJ2-5; D unresolved. CDR1 is ENHRY, CDR2 SYGVKD, per germline. CDR3 length: 14 residues. V dropped 3 bases and J dropped 5 bases, with 13 bases sitting between them. The CDR3 DNA is TGTGCCATCAGTGACTCCGGGTCGCAGGAGACCCAGTACTTC. Translated: CAISDSGSQETQYF.

This clonotype was recorded once. This CDR3 reads CSARDRRFYNEQFF. The DNA for the CDR3 is TGCAGTGCTAGAGATCGAAGGTTTTACAATGAGCAGTTCTTC. The chain employs TRBV20-1 and TRBJ2-1; D unclear. The CDR3 runs to 14 residues. Trimming took off 0 bases at V and 4 bases at J, with 10 bases between the two ends. Germline V CDR1 and CDR2: DFQATT, SNEGSKA (reference sequence).

This clonotype was seen more than once but under ten times. The chain is built from TRBV3-1 and TRBJ1-1; possible D gene TRBD1, 6 bases. V shed 2 bases and J shed 8 bases, with 18 bases lying between them. This CDR3 is built from 15 residues. Germline CDR1 reads LGHDT; CDR2 reads YNNKEL (reference sequence). In nucleotides, the CDR3 is TGTGCCAGCAGCCAAAGTTACAGGGTAGGGAGAGAAGCTTTCTTT. Translated: CASSQSYRVGREAFF.

This clonotype was picked up a small number of times. V usage is TRBV20-1 and J usage is TRBJ2-1; D unclear. In germline, CDR1 is DFQATT, CDR2 SNEGSKA (reference sequence). The ends were cut back, 0 bases at V and 5 bases at J, with 23 bases in the middle. The CDR3 is made up of 18 amino acids. The CDR3 is CSARDVRLLVAVNNEQFF. The CDR3 DNA reads as TGCAGTGCTAGAGACGTTAGATTATTAGTCGCCGTTAACAATGAGCAGTTCTTC.

This clonotype was seen more than once but under ten times. This sequence joins TRBV29-1 and TRBJ2-3; 12 bases match TRBD2. The germline V gene has CDR1 SQVTM and CDR2 ANQGSEA. The CDR3 is 14 residues long. V shed 8 bases, J shed 1 base, and the junction held 4 bases outside the gene matches. CDR3 sequence: CSYRTSGGTDTQYF. The CDR3 DNA reads as TGCAGCTACCGGACTAGCGGGGGCACAGATACGCAGTATTTT.

The chain uses TRBV20-1 and TRBJ2-7; the D gene is possibly TRBD1 (5 bases). V was pared by 0 bases and J by 5 bases, with 11 bases between. Germline V gives CDR1 DFQATT, CDR2 SNEGSKA (reference sequence). This CDR3 has 13 residues. The CDR3, as DNA: TGCAGTGCTAGAGACAGGGTTCACGACGAGCAGTACGTC. Protein: CSARDRVHDEQYV.

This rearrangement joins TRBV29-1 to TRBJ1-4, with a weak D call TRBD1 (5 bases). This CDR3 is built from 12 residues. CDR1 SQVTM and CDR2 ANQGSEA come from the germline V gene. V was trimmed by 5 bases and J by 5 bases, leaving 9 bases between them. CDR3 in amino acids: CSVRQSNEKLFF. CDR3 nucleotides: TGCAGCGTTCGACAGTCGAATGAAAAACTGTTTTTT.

The chain couples TRBV6-2 or TRBV6-3 to TRBJ1-5, with TRBD1 as a possible D gene (5 bases). V shed 8 bases and J shed 2 bases, with 13 bases lying between them. The CDR3 totals 14 residues. The germline gives CDR1 MNHEY, CDR2 SVGEGT. The CDR3 region is CASAPGGGNQPQHF. The CDR3 DNA sequence: TGTGCCAGCGCTCCCGGGGGGGGCAATCAGCCCCAGCATTTT.

This clonotype was seen ten or more times. The chain carries TRBV5-1 and TRBJ2-2; 7 positions agree with TRBD1. CDR3 length: 16 residues. CDR1 and CDR2 (germline): SGHRS, YFSETQ. V was clipped by 4 bases and J by 2 bases; unmatched bases: 8. CDR3 coding DNA: TGCGCCAGCAGCACAGGGACAGCTTTTAACACCGGGGAGCTGTTTTTT. Translated, it gives CASSTGTAFNTGELFF.

This clonotype was recorded a few times. The rearrangement joins TRBV7-2 to TRBJ2-2; TRBD2 agrees at 7 bases. Germline V lookup: CDR1 SGHTA, CDR2 FQGNSA. V gave up 2 bases and J gave up 6 bases; unmatched junction bases: 6. The CDR3 is 15 residues long. The CDR3 DNA sequence: TGTGCCAGCAGCTTACGGGGGGTGGGCCCCGGGGAGCTGTTTTTT. Translating gives CASSLRGVGPGELFF.

The gene calls are TRBV3-1 and TRBJ1-1, with D maybe TRBD1 (5 bases). The germline V gene encodes CDR1 LGHDT and CDR2 YNNKEL (reference sequence). The CDR3 consists of 12 residues. With 3 bases removed from V and 3 bases from J, the gap between germline ends came to 5 bases. This CDR3 reads CASSHRDTEAFF. In DNA, the CDR3 is TGTGCCAGCAGCCACAGGGACACTGAAGCTTTCTTT.

In DNA form, the CDR3 reads TGTGCCAGCTCACGACAGGGGATGGATGGCTACACCTTC. Encoded protein: CASSRQGMDGYTF. This chain links TRBV18 with TRBJ1-2, with TRBD1 matching 8 bases. Germline V gene data show CDR1 as KGHSH and CDR2 as LQKENI. This CDR3 has 13 residues. V was clipped by 4 bases and J by 6 bases; unmatched bases: 4.

This clonotype has only a few counts. The chain carries TRBV11-2 and TRBJ2-1; 7 bases line up with TRBD2. Germline V gives CDR1 SGHAT, CDR2 FQNNGV. Trimming at V came to 5 bases and at J to 4 bases, leaving 5 bases not matched to a gene. The CDR3 covers 14 residues. CDR3 in DNA: TGTGCCAGCAGCGGGATGGGGGGGTACAATGAGCAGTTCTTC. This gives the protein CASSGMGGYNEQFF.

This clonotype was detected only a few times. V and J are TRBV4-1 and TRBJ2-1, with D hard to call. The CDR3 contains 11 residues. Per germline, CDR1 MGHRA and CDR2 YSYEKL. Trimming left V 3 bases short and J 10 bases short, with 7 bases between. CDR3 in amino acids: CASSHGPEQFF. For the CDR3, the DNA is TGCGCCAGCAGCCACGGACCGGAGCAGTTCTTC.

The chain links TRBV7-9 to TRBJ2-3; 10 nucleotides align to TRBD1. The length of the CDR3 is 16 residues. The germline CDR1 and CDR2 sequences are SEHNR and FQNEAQ (reference sequence). Unmatched junction bases numbered 10, after V lost 5 bases and J lost 5 bases. CDR3 residues: CASSTTDRGREDTQYF. The CDR3 DNA follows: TGTGCCAGCAGCACCACCGACAGGGGGCGGGAAGATACGCAGTATTTT.

This chain connects TRBV7-9 to TRBJ2-1; possibly TRBD2 for D (6 bases). From germline, CDR1 is SEHNR and CDR2 FQNEAQ (reference sequence). This CDR3 has 14 residues. The V end was cut by 2 bases, the J end by 8 bases, with 13 bases between. The CDR3 region has the DNA TGTGCCAGCAGCTTATTGGAGGGCCGATATGAGCAGTTCTTC. Protein: CASSLLEGRYEQFF.

The chain combines TRBV4-2 with TRBJ2-1; TRBD2 agrees at 8 bases. CDR3 length equals 16 residues. The germline CDR1 and CDR2 sequences are LGHNA and YNFKEQ. J gave up 5 bases and V 2 bases, and 8 bases lay outside the gene matches. DNA of the CDR3: TGTGCCAGCAGCCAACCTGCGGGGGGCTTCGACAATGAGCAGTTCTTC. It codes for CASSQPAGGFDNEQFF.

V usage is TRBV20-1 and J usage is TRBJ1-5; 9 nucleotides line up with TRBD1. The junction had 3 bases not matched to a gene; V was cut back by 5 bases and J by 4 bases. The CDR3 has 13 residues. CDR1 DFQATT and CDR2 SNEGSKA come from the germline V gene (reference sequence). CDR3 residues: CSAGTGHNQPQHF. The DNA of the CDR3 is TGCAGTGCTGGGACAGGGCATAATCAGCCCCAGCATTTT.

The chain combines TRBV4-1 with TRBJ2-3; 10 bases line up with TRBD2. Germline trimming cut 3 bases from V and 6 bases from J; bases unmatched to any gene: 12. The CDR3 sequence is 17 residues long. Germline CDR1 is MGHRA and CDR2 is YSYEKL. CDR3 DNA: TGCGCCAGCAGCCAGACCCGAGCGGGGGGGCCGGGGGATACGCAGTATTTT. Residues: CASSQTRAGGPGDTQYF.

The genes are TRBV27 and TRBJ2-7, with 10 bases fitting TRBD2. The junction had 11 bases not matched to a gene; V was cut back by 0 bases and J by 0 bases. Germline V CDR1 and CDR2: MNHEY, SMNVEV (reference sequence). The CDR3 contains 19 residues. The CDR3 spells CASSLSGGLAGESSYEQYF. The CDR3 nucleotides are TGTGCCAGCAGTTTATCAGGTGGCCTAGCGGGAGAGAGCTCCTACGAGCAGTACTTC.